This T cell receptor (beta chain) is drawn from a study of blood T cell repertoires in COVID-19. Across the study: The samples span acute and convalescent COVID-19 from the United States, Italy and Spain. Nucleic acid was either cDNA or gDNA, and it came from T cells, B-cell-depleted T cells, or PBMCs.

The Seattle patients joined while their infection was active and were tracked longitudinally afterward. Method: immunoSEQ multiplex PCR; TCRdb's copy keeps in-frame clones and lacks some. The sample holds 60,000 to 80,000 clones, 85% to 90% seen once. This CDR3 has 16 amino acids. The germline CDR1 and CDR2 sequences are KGHSH and LQKENI. Trimming removed 5 bases at V and 1 base at J, with 17 bases between. The V call is TRBV18, the J call TRBJ1-1; D may be TRBD1 (6 bases). This clonotype was obtained from a woman in her sixties or seventies with COVID-19, enrolled during active disease. The sample consisted of peripheral blood. The CDR3 loop reads CASSANLGHPNTEAFF. The CDR3 DNA follows: TGTGCCAGCTCAGCAAACTTGGGACACCCGAACACTGAAGCTTTCTTT.